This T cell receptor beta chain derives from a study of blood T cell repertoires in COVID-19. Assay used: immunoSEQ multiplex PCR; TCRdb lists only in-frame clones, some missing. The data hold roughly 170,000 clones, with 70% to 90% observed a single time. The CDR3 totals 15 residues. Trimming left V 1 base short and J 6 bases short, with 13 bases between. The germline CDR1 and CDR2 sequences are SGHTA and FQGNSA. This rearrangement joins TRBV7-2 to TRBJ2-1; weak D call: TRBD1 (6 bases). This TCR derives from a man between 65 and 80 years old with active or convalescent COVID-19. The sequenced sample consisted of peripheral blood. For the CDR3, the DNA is TGTGCCAGCAGCTTAGGGGGACACCGGGGCAATGAGCAGTTCTTC. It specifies CASSLGGHRGNEQFF.